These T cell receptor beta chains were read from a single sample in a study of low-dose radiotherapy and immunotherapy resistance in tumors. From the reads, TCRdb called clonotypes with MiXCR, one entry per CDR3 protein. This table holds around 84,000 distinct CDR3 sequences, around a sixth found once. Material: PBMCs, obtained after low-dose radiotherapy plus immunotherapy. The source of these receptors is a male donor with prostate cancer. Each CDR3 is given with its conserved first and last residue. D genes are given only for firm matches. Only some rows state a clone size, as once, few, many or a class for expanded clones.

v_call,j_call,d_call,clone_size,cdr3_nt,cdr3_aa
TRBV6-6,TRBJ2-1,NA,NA,TGTGCCAGCAGCCGAACATGGGGGTTGTCCAATGAGCAGTTCTTC,CASSRTWGLSNEQFF
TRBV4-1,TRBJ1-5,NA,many,TGCGCCAGCAGCCAAGTTCGGGTAAATCAGCCCCAGCATTTT,CASSQVRVNQPQHF
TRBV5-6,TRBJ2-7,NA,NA,TGTGCCAGCAGCTTCCCTCATCGGGGAGTGCCCTACGAGCAGTACTTC,CASSFPHRGVPYEQYF
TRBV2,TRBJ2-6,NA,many,TGTGCCAGCAGTTCCCACGGAGGGCCTGGGGCCAACGTCCTGACTTTC,CASSSHGGPGANVLTF
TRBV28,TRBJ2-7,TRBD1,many,TGTGCCAGCAGAGAGACAGGGTACGAGCAGTACTTC,CASRETGYEQYF
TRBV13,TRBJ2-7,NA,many,TGTGCCAGCGGACATCAAGACCGATCCGAGCAGTACTTC,CASGHQDRSEQYF
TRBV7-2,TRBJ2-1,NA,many,TGTGCCAGCGGAGAGTGGCGGGGCTCCTACAATGAGCAGTTCTTC,CASGEWRGSYNEQFF
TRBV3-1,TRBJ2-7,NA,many,TGTGCCAGCAGCCAAGTGAAGACCTACGAGCAGTACTTC,CASSQVKTYEQYF
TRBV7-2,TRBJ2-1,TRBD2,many,TGTGCCAGCAGCTTCGGGACTAAGCAGAATGAGCAGTTCTTC,CASSFGTKQNEQFF
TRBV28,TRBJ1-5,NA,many,TGTGCCAGCAGCCTTAATTTGGATAGCAATCAGCCCCAGCATTTT,CASSLNLDSNQPQHF
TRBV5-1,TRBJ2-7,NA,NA,TGCGCCAGCAGCTTGGCCGTTGGGACAACTACCTACGAGCAGTACTTC,CASSLAVGTTTYEQYF
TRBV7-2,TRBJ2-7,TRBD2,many,TGTGCCAGCAGGTCTGGCGGGAGCTCCTACGAGCAGTACTTC,CASRSGGSSYEQYF
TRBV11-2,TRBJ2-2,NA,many,TGTGCCAGCAGCTTAGCACCCACCCCCGGGGAGCTGTTTTTT,CASSLAPTPGELFF
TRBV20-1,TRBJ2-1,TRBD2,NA,TGCAGTGCTAGCCCTAGCGGGGAGGAGAATGAGCAGTTCTTC,CSASPSGEENEQFF
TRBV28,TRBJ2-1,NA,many,TGTGCCAGCATAAGTATCAATGAGCAGTTCTTC,CASISINEQFF
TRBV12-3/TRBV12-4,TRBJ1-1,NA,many,TGTGCCAGCAGTTTATATAACCCCACTGAAGCTTTCTTT,CASSLYNPTEAFF
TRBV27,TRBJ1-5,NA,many,TGTGCCAGCAGTTTATGGGGGGGGCATCAGCCCCAGCATTTT,CASSLWGGHQPQHF
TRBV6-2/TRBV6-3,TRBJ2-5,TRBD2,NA,TGTGCCAGCAGGCGGGACGGGATCACTGCAGCGGGAGGGCGACAAGAGACCCAGTACTTC,CASRRDGITAAGGRQETQYF
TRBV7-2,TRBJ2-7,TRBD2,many,TGTGCCAGCAGCTTCGGGACTAGCGGCGAGCAGTACTTC,CASSFGTSGEQYF
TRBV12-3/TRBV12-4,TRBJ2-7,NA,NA,TGTGCCAGCAGCTCCCCGGGGGGCCGGGGATCCGAGCAGTACTTC,CASSSPGGRGSEQYF
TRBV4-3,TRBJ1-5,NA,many,TGCGCCAGCAGCCAAGACAGATTGGGGTCCGGCAATCAGCCCCAGCATTTT,CASSQDRLGSGNQPQHF
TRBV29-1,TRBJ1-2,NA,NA,TGCAGCGTTGAAGATCCGGAGGGTACAGGCTATGGCTACACCTTC,CSVEDPEGTGYGYTF
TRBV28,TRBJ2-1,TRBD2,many,TGTGCCAGCTCCGGCGGGAGCCATGAGCAGTTCTTC,CASSGGSHEQFF
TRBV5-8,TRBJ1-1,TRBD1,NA,TGTGCCAGCAGCTTAAACAGGGGAGGGAACACTGAAGCTTTCTTT,CASSLNRGGNTEAFF
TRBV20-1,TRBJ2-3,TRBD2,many,TGCAGTGCTAGATCGCTAGCGGGAGTCAAGGGTAGCACAGATACGCAGTATTTT,CSARSLAGVKGSTDTQYF
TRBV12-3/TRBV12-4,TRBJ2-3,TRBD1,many,TGTGCCAGCAACCCGGGACAGGGGGCGCTCACAGATACGCAGTATTTT,CASNPGQGALTDTQYF
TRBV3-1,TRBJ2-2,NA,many,TGTGCCAGCAGGCCAGGGAGGAACACCGGGGAGCTGTTTTTT,CASRPGRNTGELFF
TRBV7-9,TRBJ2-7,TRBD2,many,TGTGCCAGCTCACCTGGGAATAGCGGGACCCACGAGCAGTACTTC,CASSPGNSGTHEQYF
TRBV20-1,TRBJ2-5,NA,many,TGCAGTGCTATCGACCGAGGGCGACAGTACCAAGAGACCCAGTACTTC,CSAIDRGRQYQETQYF
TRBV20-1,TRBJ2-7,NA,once,TGCAGTGCTAGAGATAAAAGTTCCAGCGAGCAGTACTTC,CSARDKSSSEQYF
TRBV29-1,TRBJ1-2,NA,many,TGCAGCGTTGAAGCCGCAGGGTCATCATATGGCTACACCTTC,CSVEAAGSSYGYTF
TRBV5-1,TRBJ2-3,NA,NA,TGCGCCAGCAGCTCCGGTTGGGCCCCAGCCCCGGATACGCAGTATTTT,CASSSGWAPAPDTQYF
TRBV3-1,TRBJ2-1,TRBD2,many,TGTGCCAGCAGCCAAGGGACGGCGGGAGGCCCCGATTGTCTCTTC,CASSQGTAGGPDCLF
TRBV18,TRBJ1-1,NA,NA,TGTGCCAGCTCACCACCGGTGGGGCCCACTGAAGCTTTCTTT,CASSPPVGPTEAFF
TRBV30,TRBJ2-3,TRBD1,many,TGTGCCTGGAAGGACAGGGGCACAGATACGCAGTATTTT,CAWKDRGTDTQYF
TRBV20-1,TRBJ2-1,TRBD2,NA,TGCAGTGCTAGAACGGCTAGCGGGAATGGAGGTGAGCAGTTCTTC,CSARTASGNGGEQFF
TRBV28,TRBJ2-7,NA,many,TGTGCCAGCAGGGGTTATTACGAGCAGTACTTC,CASRGYYEQYF
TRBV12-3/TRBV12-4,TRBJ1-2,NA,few,TGTGCCAGCAGTTTAGGGACGATCGGCTACACCTTC,CASSLGTIGYTF
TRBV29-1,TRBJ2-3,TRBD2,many,TGCAGCGTTGAAGATTATTCCGCAGCTAGCGGGATACGATATAACACAGATACGCAGTATTTT,CSVEDYSAASGIRYNTDTQYF
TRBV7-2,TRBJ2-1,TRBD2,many,TGTGCCAGCAGCTTAAAAGGACTAGATATCCATGAGCAGTTCTTC,CASSLKGLDIHEQFF
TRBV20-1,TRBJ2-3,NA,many,TGCAGTGCTAGAGGGGTTTCGGACAACACAGATACGCAGTATTTT,CSARGVSDNTDTQYF
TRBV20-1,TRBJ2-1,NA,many,TGCAGTGCTAGAGATCTGATAAATGAGCAGTTCTTC,CSARDLINEQFF
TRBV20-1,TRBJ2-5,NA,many,TGCAGTGCTAGCGACTTGAAAGAGACCCAGTACTTC,CSASDLKETQYF
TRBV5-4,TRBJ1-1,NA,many,TGTGCCAGCAGCTACGGGGAGAGGACTGAAGCTTTCTTT,CASSYGERTEAFF